Sequencing of this T cell receptor (beta chain) was carried out in a study of regulatory and conventional T cells in RAG deficiency. Profiling relied on immunoSEQ multiplex PCR, and the TCRdb table lists in-frame clones only, not all of them. The sample yields fewer than 20,000 clones, about 91% seen once. Regulatory T cells were sorted from blood as CD4+ CD25-high CD127-low cells. This sample was shared with a second study, whose subject was regulatory T cells. That paper notes: The primer mix had 52 TRBV and 13 TRBJ primers.

This receptor was taken from a human donor in good health. The sequenced material came from Tregs sorted from blood.

CDR3 protein: CASSFGTFRYNEQFF. The DNA of the CDR3 is TGTGCCAGCAGTTTCGGGACTTTCCGATACAATGAGCAGTTCTTC. This chain connects TRBV28 to TRBJ2-1, with a tentative D call TRBD2 (6 bases). V was shortened by 3 bases and J by 4 bases, with 13 bases between the two germline ends. CDR1 is MDHEN, CDR2 SYDVKM, per germline. The CDR3 runs 15 residues.